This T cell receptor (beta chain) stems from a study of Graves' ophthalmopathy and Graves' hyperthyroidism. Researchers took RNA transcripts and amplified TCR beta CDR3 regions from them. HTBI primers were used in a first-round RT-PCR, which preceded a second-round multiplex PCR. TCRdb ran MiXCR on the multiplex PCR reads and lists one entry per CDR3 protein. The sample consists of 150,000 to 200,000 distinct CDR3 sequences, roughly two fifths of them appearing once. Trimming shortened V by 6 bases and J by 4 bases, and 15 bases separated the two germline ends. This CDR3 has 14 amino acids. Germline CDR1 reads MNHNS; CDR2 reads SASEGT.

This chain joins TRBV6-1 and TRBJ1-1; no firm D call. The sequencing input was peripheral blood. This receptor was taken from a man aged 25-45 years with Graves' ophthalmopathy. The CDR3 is CASRVSGSPTEAFF. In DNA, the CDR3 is TGTGCCAGCAGGGTTTCCGGCAGCCCCACTGAAGCTTTCTTT.